This section outlines one TCR beta chain sequence together with its context. Only in-frame clones appear in the TCRdb table, and some are missing; sequencing was by immunoSEQ multiplex PCR. This sample carries about 80,000 clones, about 91% of them seen once, and the ten largest clones take 6% to 7.5%. The record originates from a study of blood T cell repertoires in COVID-19. Study as a whole: The samples span acute and convalescent COVID-19 from the United States, Italy and Spain. Sample material is recorded as cDNA or gDNA derived from T cells, B-cell-depleted T cells, or PBMCs.

The sequenced sample consisted of peripheral blood. The TCR comes from a woman aged 80 or over with acute or convalescent COVID-19.

CDR3 region: CASSPRARQSTEAFF. DNA of the CDR3: TGTGCCAGCAGCCCTCGGGCCCGACAGAGCACTGAAGCTTTCTTT. The chain employs TRBV7-9 and TRBJ1-1, with D possibly being TRBD1 (5 bases). V dropped 5 bases and J dropped 4 bases, with 17 bases sitting between them. This CDR3 is 15 amino acids long. Germline CDR1 and CDR2: SEHNR and FQNEAQ (reference sequence).